These 18 T cell receptor beta chains share one sample of origin, sequenced in a study of STAT5B mutations in CD4+ large granular lymphocyte leukemia. The repertoire was sequenced with immunoSEQ multiplex PCR; TCRdb's copy has only in-frame clones and lacks some. Among around 1,000 clones listed, around three quarters were seen once. Input material: PBMCs. The receptors originated from a man aged 60 to 69 with CD4+ T-cell large granular lymphocyte leukemia.

CDR3 region: CASSQDNPGGRYEQYF. The CDR3 DNA sequence: TGTGCCAGCAGCCAAGATAACCCCGGGGGAAGGTACGAGCAGTACTTC. The V gene is TRBV4-2, the J gene TRBJ2-5, with a weak D call TRBD2 (6 bases). The end of the DNA aligns better with TRBJ2-7, so the J call may be wrong. CDR1 is LGHNA, CDR2 YNFKEQ, per germline. The CDR3 has 16 amino acids.

The rearrangement uses TRBV7-8 and TRBJ1-1; weak D call: TRBD1 (6 bases). The V end was cut by 5 bases, the J end by 6 bases, with 13 bases between. The CDR3 runs 13 residues. Germline CDR1 reads SGHVS; CDR2 reads FQNEAQ. The CDR3 nucleotides read TGTGCCAGCAGCGTACAGGGAGGGGCTGAAGCTTTCTTT. This codes for CASSVQGGAEAFF.

The chain couples TRBV29-1 to TRBJ1-2, with D tentatively TRBD1 (6 bases). Germline CDR1 reads SQVTM; CDR2 reads ANQGSEA. The CDR3 is 15 residues long. V was pared by 3 bases and J by 1 base, with 15 bases between. CDR3 nucleotides: TGCAGCGTTGATAACAGGGAATTGGGTAACTATGGCTACACCTTC. It codes for CSVDNRELGNYGYTF.

J is TRBJ1-3 and V is TRBV7-6, with D uncertain. CDR1 is SGHVS, CDR2 FNYEAQ, per germline. The V end lost 4 bases, the J end lost 4 bases, and 8 bases lay between the germline ends. The CDR3 loop spans 13 amino acids. The CDR3 reads CASSSDVGNTIYF. The CDR3 DNA reads TGTGCCAGCAGCTCAGACGTCGGAAACACCATATATTTT.

The CDR3 nucleotides are TGCAGCGTTGGTCCAGGGGTGAACACAGATACGCAGTATTTT. This gives the protein CSVGPGVNTDTQYF. The rearrangement joins TRBV29-1 to TRBJ2-3, with TRBD1 as a possible D gene (6 bases). The CDR3 consists of 14 residues. The germline gives CDR1 SQVTM, CDR2 ANQGSEA. V was trimmed by 4 bases and J by 2 bases, leaving 13 bases between them.

The gene calls are TRBV5-4 and TRBJ1-1; D not certain. The CDR3 is made up of 14 amino acids. The V gene lost 4 bases and the J gene lost 0 bases, with 10 bases spanning the gap. Per germline, CDR1 SGHNT and CDR2 YYREEE (reference sequence). DNA of the CDR3: TGTGCCAGCAGCGGCAGAAAAATGAACACTGAAGCTTTCTTT. It yields the protein CASSGRKMNTEAFF.

The J gene is TRBJ2-2, the V gene TRBV4-3; D not resolved. The CDR3 is 14 residues long. V was cut by 6 bases and J by 3 bases, with 11 bases left in between. CDR1 and CDR2 (germline): LGHNA, YSLEER. The CDR3 spells CASRLQRYTGELFF. CDR3 bases: TGCGCCAGCAGACTACAGCGATACACCGGGGAGCTGTTTTTT.

In DNA form, the CDR3 reads TGTGCCAGCAGCTCCTGGAACCCGTTGAGCTCTGGAAACACCATATATTTT. It encodes CASSSWNPLSSGNTIYF. The J gene is TRBJ1-3, the V gene TRBV13; D gene unclear. The CDR3 has 17 amino acids. V was trimmed by 4 bases and J by 0 bases, leaving 16 bases between them. The V gene's germline CDR1 is PRHDT and CDR2 FYEKMQ (reference sequence).

The chain recombines TRBV4-1 with TRBJ1-2; no clear D. The CDR3 loop spans 13 amino acids. Trimming left V 4 bases short and J 5 bases short, with 11 bases between. Germline CDR1 reads MGHRA; CDR2 reads YSYEKL. The CDR3 coding sequence is TGCGCCAGCAGCCCCGACTCCTTATATGGCTACACCTTC. Its protein is CASSPDSLYGYTF.

This clone was observed a few times. The chain couples TRBV7-9 to TRBJ2-7, with D perhaps matching TRBD2 (5 bases). CDR1 and CDR2 (germline): SEHNR, FQNEAQ (reference sequence). This CDR3 contains 14 residues. Trimming removed 1 base at V and 6 bases at J, with 13 bases between. The CDR3 region is CASSLGIGIFEQYF. Written as DNA, the CDR3 is TGTGCCAGCAGCTTAGGGATCGGGATTTTCGAGCAGTACTTC.

V is TRBV6-1 and J is TRBJ1-5; TRBD1 might be the D (6 bases). This CDR3 contains 15 residues. Germline values: CDR1 MNHNS, CDR2 SASEGT. Trimming left V 4 bases short and J 0 bases short, with 10 bases between. CDR3: CASSGIGGSNQPQHF. In nucleotides, the CDR3 is TGTGCCAGCAGTGGAATAGGGGGTAGCAATCAGCCCCAGCATTTT.

The chain has TRBV4-2 and TRBJ2-5; D is unclear. The V end was cut by 0 bases, the J end by 2 bases, with 13 bases between. The CDR3 runs to 16 residues. Looked up from germline, CDR1 is LGHNA and CDR2 is YNFKEQ. This CDR3 is CASSQDLRLLQETQYF. CDR3 sequence (DNA): TGTGCCAGCAGCCAAGATCTCAGATTACTACAAGAGACCCAGTACTTC.

The chain joins TRBV14 to TRBJ2-1; TRBD1 matches at 8 bases. The germline gives CDR1 SGHDN, CDR2 FVKESK. The CDR3 covers 15 residues. V was pared by 1 base and J by 4 bases, with 3 bases of the junction left unmatched. CDR3 in amino acids: CASSQGQGAYNEQFF. CDR3 coding DNA: TGTGCCAGCAGCCAAGGGCAGGGGGCGTACAATGAGCAGTTCTTC.

Only one count was recorded for this clone. The rearrangement uses TRBV5-1 and TRBJ2-2; D uncertain. Trimming removed 4 bases at V and 0 bases at J, with 13 bases between. CDR1 SGHRS and CDR2 YFSETQ come from the germline V gene. The CDR3 spans 16 residues. The CDR3 protein is CASSPLPGANTGELFF. The CDR3 DNA reads TGCGCCAGCAGCCCGCTACCAGGAGCGAACACCGGGGAGCTGTTTTTT.

This chain links TRBV7-2 with TRBJ1-2; 10 bases map to TRBD1. Germline V gene data show CDR1 as SGHTA and CDR2 as FQGNSA. The CDR3 runs 14 residues. V was clipped by 5 bases and J by 4 bases; unmatched bases: 4. This CDR3 is CASSAWTGGYGYTF. In DNA form, the CDR3 reads TGTGCCAGCAGCGCCTGGACAGGGGGCTATGGCTACACCTTC.

The chain employs TRBV14 and TRBJ1-1; D is ambiguous. V shed 4 bases and J shed 6 bases, with 12 bases lying between them. There are 13 residues in the CDR3. Germline lookup yields CDR1 SGHDN and CDR2 FVKESK. The CDR3 reads CASSPSSGPEAFF. The CDR3 coding sequence is TGTGCCAGCAGCCCAAGTTCCGGGCCTGAAGCTTTCTTT.

This chain links TRBV6-4 with TRBJ2-3; 8 nucleotides match TRBD2. Losses at the gene ends were 3 bases for V and 1 base for J; bases not matched to a gene: 6. The V gene's germline CDR1 is MRHNA and CDR2 SNTAGT. This CDR3 comprises 16 residues. Written as DNA, the CDR3 is TGTGCCAGCAGTGATACAAGCGGGGGAGGCACAGATACGCAGTATTTT. Residues: CASSDTSGGGTDTQYF.

The V and J genes are TRBV28 and TRBJ2-2; D unclear. CDR1 is MDHEN and CDR2 is SYDVKM in the germline V gene. The length of the CDR3 is 14 residues. V dropped 3 bases and J dropped 0 bases, with 5 bases sitting between them. Here the CDR3 reads CASSLRPNTGELFF. CDR3 nucleotides: TGTGCCAGCAGTTTGCGCCCGAACACCGGGGAGCTGTTTTTT.